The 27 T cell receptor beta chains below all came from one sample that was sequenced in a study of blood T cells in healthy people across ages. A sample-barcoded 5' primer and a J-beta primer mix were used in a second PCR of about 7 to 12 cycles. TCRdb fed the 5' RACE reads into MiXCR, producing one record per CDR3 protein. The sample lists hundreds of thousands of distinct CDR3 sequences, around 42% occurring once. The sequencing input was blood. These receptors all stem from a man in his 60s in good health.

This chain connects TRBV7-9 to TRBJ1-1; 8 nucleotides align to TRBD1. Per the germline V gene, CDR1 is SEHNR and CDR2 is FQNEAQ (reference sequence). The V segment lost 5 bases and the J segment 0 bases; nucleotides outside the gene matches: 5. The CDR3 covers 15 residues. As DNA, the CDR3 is TGTGCCAGCAGCATCGGACAGGGCCTGAACACTGAAGCTTTCTTT. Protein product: CASSIGQGLNTEAFF.

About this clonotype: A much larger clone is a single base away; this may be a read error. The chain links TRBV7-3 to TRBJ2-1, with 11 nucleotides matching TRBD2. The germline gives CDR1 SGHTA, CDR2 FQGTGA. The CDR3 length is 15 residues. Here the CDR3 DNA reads TGTGCCGGCAGCTCACTTAGCGGGGGGGCGGATGAGCAGTTCTTC. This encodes CAGSSLSGGADEQFF.

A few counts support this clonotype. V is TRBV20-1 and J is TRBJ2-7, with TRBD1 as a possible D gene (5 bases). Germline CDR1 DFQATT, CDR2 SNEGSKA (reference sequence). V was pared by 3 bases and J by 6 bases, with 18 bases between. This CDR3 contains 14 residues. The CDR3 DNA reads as TGCAGTGCTAGCCGGAATGTCGACAGTTTCGAGCAGTACTTC. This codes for CSASRNVDSFEQYF.

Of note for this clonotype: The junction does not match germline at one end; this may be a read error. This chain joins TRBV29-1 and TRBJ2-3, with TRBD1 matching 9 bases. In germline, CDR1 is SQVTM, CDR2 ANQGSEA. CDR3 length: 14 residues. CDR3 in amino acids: CSVRDRASTDAQYF. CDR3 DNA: TGCAGCGTTAGGGACAGGGCGTCGACAGATGCGCAGTATTTT.

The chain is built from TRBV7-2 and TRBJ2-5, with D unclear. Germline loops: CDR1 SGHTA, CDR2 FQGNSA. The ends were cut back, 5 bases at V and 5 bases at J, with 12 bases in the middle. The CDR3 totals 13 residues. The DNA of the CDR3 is TGTGCCAGCAGCCAAAGGGTCTTGGAGACCCAGTACTTC. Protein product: CASSQRVLETQYF.

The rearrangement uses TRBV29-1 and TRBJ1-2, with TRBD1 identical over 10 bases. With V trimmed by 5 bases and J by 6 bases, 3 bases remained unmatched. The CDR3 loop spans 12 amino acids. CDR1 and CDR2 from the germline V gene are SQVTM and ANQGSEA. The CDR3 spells CSVRQGADGYTF. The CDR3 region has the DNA TGCAGCGTTCGACAGGGGGCGGATGGCTACACCTTC.

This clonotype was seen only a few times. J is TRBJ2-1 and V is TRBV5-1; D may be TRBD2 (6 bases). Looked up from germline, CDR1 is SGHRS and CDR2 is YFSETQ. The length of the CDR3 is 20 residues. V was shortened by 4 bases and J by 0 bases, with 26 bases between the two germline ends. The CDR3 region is CASSPAGTPSVTSSYNEQFF. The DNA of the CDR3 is TGCGCCAGCAGCCCGGCCGGGACTCCCAGTGTGACCAGCTCCTACAATGAGCAGTTCTTC.

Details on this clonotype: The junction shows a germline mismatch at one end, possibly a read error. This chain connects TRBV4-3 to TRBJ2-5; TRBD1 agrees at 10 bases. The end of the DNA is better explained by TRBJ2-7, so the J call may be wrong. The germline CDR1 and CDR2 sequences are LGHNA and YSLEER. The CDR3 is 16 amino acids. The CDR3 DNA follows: TGCGCCAACAGCCAAGATTGGGGGACAGGGGTGGACGAGCAGTACTTC. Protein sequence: CANSQDWGTGVDEQYF.

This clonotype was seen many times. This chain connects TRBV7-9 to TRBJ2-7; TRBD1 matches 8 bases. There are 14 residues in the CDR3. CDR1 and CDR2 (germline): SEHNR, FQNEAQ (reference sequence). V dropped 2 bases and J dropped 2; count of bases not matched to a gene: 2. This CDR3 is CASSLQGAAYEQYF. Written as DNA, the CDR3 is TGTGCCAGCAGCTTACAGGGGGCTGCCTACGAGCAGTACTTC.

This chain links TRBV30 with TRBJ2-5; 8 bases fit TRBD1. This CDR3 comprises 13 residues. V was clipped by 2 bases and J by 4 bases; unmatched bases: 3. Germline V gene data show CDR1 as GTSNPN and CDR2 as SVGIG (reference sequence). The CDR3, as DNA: TGTGCCTGGAGTAGCAGGGGGCTAGAGACCCAGTACTTC. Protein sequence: CAWSSRGLETQYF.

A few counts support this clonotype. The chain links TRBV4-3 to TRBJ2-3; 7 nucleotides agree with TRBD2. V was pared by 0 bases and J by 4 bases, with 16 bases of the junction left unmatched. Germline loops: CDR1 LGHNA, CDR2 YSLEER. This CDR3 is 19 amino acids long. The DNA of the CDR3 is TGCGCCAGCAGCCAAGAACGGGCTCGGAGCGGGGCTTATTCAGATACGCAGTATTTT. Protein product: CASSQERARSGAYSDTQYF.

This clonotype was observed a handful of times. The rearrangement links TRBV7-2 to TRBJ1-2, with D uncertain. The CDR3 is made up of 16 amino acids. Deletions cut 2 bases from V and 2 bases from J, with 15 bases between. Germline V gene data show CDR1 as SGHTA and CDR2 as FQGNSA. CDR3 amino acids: CASSLRTAAPNYGYTF. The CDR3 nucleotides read TGTGCCAGCAGCTTAAGGACGGCAGCCCCAAACTATGGCTACACCTTC.

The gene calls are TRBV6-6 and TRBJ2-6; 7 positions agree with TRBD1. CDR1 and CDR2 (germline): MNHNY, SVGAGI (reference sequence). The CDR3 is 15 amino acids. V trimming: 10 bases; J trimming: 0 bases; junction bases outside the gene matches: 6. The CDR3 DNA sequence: TGTGCCACCAGGGACAGTCGCTCTGGGGCCAACGTCCTGACTTTC. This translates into CATRDSRSGANVLTF.

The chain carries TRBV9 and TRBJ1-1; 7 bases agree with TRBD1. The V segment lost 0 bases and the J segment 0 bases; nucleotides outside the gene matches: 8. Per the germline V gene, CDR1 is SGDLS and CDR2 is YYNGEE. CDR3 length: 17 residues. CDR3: CASSVAPTGFLNTEAFF. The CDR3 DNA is TGTGCCAGCAGCGTAGCTCCGACAGGGTTTCTGAACACTGAAGCTTTCTTT. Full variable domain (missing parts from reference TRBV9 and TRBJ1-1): DSGVTQTPKHLITATGQRVTLRCSPRSGDLSVYWYQQSLDQGLQFLIQYYNGEERAKGNILERFSAQQFPDLHSELNLSSLELGDSALYFCASSVAPTGFLNTEAFFGQGTRLTVV.

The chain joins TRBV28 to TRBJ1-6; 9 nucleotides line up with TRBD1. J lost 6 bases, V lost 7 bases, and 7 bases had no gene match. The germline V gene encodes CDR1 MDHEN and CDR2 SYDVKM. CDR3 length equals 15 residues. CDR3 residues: CASTLGQGLNSPLHF. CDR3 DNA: TGTGCCAGCACCCTGGGACAGGGACTTAATTCACCCCTCCACTTT.

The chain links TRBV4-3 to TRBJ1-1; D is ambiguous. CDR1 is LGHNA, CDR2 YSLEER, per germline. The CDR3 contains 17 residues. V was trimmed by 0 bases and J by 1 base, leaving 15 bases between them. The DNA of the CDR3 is TGCGCCAGCAGCCAAGATATTCCGGGTGGCTCGAACACTGAAGCTTTCTTT. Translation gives CASSQDIPGGSNTEAFF.

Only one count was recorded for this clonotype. CDR3 sequence: CASSQRAPSSYNEQFF. The CDR3 DNA reads as TGCGCCAGCAGCCAGAGGGCCCCGAGCTCCTACAATGAGCAGTTCTTC. The chain has TRBV4-1 and TRBJ2-1, with a weak D call TRBD2 (5 bases). Trimming cost V 3 bases and J 0 bases, with 12 bases left between them. This CDR3 is built from 16 residues. Looked up from germline, CDR1 is MGHRA and CDR2 is YSYEKL.

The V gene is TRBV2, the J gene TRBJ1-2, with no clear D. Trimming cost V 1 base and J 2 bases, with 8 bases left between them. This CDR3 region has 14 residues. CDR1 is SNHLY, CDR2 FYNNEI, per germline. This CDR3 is CASSEDLGNYGYTF. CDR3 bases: TGTGCCAGCAGTGAAGATTTGGGGAACTATGGCTACACCTTC.

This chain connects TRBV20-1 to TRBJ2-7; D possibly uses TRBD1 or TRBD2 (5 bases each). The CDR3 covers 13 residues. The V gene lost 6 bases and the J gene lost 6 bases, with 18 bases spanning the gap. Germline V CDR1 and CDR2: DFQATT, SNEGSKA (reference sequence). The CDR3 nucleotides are TGCAGTGCCCCCGTTCGGGGCACGGGCGAGCAGTACTTC. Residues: CSAPVRGTGEQYF.

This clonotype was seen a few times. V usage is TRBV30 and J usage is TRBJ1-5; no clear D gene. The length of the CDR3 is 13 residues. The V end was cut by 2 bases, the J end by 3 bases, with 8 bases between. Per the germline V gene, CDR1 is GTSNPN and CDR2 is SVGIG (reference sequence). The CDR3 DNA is TGTGCCTGGAGTCGAGCGTACAATCAGCCCCAGCATTTT. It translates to CAWSRAYNQPQHF.

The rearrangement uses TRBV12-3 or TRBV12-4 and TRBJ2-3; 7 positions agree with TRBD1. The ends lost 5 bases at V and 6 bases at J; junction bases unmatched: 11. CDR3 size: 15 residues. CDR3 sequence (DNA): TGTGCCAGCAGTACCGGGACAGTTACTCGGGATACGCAGTATTTT. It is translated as CASSTGTVTRDTQYF.

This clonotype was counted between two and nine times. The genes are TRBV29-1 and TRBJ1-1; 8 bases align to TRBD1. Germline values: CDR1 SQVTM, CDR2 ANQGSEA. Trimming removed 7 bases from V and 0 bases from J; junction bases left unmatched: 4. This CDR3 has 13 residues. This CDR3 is CSERTGMNTEAFF. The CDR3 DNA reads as TGCAGCGAGCGGACAGGGATGAACACTGAAGCTTTCTTT.

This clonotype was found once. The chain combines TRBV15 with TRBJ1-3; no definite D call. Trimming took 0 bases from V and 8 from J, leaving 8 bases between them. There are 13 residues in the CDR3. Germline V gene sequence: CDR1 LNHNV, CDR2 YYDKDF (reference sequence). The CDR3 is CATSRDYAYTIYF. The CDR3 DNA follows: TGTGCCACCAGCAGAGATTATGCGTACACCATATATTTT.

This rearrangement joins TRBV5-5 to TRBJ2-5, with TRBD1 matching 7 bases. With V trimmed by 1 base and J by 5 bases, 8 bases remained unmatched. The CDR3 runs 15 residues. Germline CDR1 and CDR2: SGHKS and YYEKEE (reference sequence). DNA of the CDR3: TGTGCCAGCAGCTTGAGACAGGGCGGGCGGGAGACCCAGTACTTC. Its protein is CASSLRQGGRETQYF.

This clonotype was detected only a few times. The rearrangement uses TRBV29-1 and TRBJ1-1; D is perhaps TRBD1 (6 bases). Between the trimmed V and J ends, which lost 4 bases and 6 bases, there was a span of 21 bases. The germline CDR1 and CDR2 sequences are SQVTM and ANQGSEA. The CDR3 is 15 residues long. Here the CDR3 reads CSVGVIGQRVSEAFF. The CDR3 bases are TGCAGCGTTGGGGTAATAGGACAGAGGGTGTCTGAAGCTTTCTTT. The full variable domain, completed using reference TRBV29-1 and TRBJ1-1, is SAVISQKPSRDICQRGTSLTIQCQVDSQVTMMFWYRQQPGQSLTLIATANQGSEATYESGFVIDKFPISRPNLTFSTLTVSNMSPEDSSIYLCSVGVIGQRVSEAFFGQGTRLTVV.

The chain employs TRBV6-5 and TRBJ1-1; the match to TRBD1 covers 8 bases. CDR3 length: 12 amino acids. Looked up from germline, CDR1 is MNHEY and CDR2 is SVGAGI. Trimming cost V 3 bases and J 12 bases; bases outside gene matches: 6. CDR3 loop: CASSYQGQVPFF. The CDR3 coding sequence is TGTGCCAGCAGTTATCAGGGACAGGTACCTTTCTTT.

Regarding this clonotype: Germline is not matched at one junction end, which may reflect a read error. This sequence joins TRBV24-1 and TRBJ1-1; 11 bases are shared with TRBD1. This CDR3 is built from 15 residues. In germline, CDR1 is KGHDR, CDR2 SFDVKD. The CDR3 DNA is TGTGCCACCACTGCGGGACAGGGGGAAAACACCGAAGCTTTCTTT. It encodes CATTAGQGENTEAFF.